These T cell receptor beta chains were read from a single sample in a study of blood T cell repertoires in COVID-19. Assay: immunoSEQ multiplex PCR; the TCRdb copy retains only in-frame clones and omits some. The data hold approximately 130,000 clones, with approximately 86% observed a single time. Sequenced: PBMCs or T cells enriched from blood (not recorded which). The receptor set was obtained from a woman between 45 and 65 years old who had recovered from COVID-19. Each CDR3 is given with its conserved first and last residue. Fields, in order: D gene, J gene, V gene, clone size, CDR3 DNA, CDR3 protein. A D gene is named only where the DNA matches it firmly. Not all rows give a size; the values are once, few, many and, for expanded clones, a class.

d_call: TRBD1
j_call: TRBJ1-5
v_call: TRBV9
clone_size: .
cdr3_nt: TGTGCCAGCAGCCAGGGGGTTAATAATCAGCCCCAGCATTTT
cdr3_aa: CASSQGVNNQPQHF

d_call: TRBD1
j_call: TRBJ1-1
v_call: TRBV6-6
clone_size: .
cdr3_nt: TGTGCCAGCAGGTCGACAGGGGGCACTGAAGCTTTCTTT
cdr3_aa: CASRSTGGTEAFF

d_call: TRBD1
j_call: TRBJ2-7
v_call: TRBV19
clone_size: once
cdr3_nt: TGTGCCAGTAGTTTAACCGGGACAGATTACGAGCAGTACTTC
cdr3_aa: CASSLTGTDYEQYF

d_call: .
j_call: TRBJ1-6
v_call: TRBV5-8
clone_size: .
cdr3_nt: TGTGCCAGCAGCTTGACAGGGACATTTAGTTCACCCCTCCACTTT
cdr3_aa: CASSLTGTFSSPLHF

d_call: .
j_call: TRBJ1-3
v_call: TRBV7-8
clone_size: few
cdr3_nt: TGTGCCAGCAGCTCCGGGGGCTCTGGAAACACCATATATTTT
cdr3_aa: CASSSGGSGNTIYF

d_call: TRBD2
j_call: TRBJ2-7
v_call: TRBV6-2/TRBV6-3
clone_size: .
cdr3_nt: TGTGCCAGCAGTCCCGGGACTAGCGGGGGGTACGAGCAGTACTTC
cdr3_aa: CASSPGTSGGYEQYF

d_call: .
j_call: TRBJ1-6
v_call: TRBV9
clone_size: .
cdr3_nt: TGTGCCAGCAGTAGGGCAGGGATAGGCTCACCCCTCCACTTT
cdr3_aa: CASSRAGIGSPLHF

d_call: .
j_call: TRBJ1-1
v_call: TRBV5-1
clone_size: .
cdr3_nt: TGCGCCAGCAGCTTGTCAATGAACACTGAAGCTTTCTTT
cdr3_aa: CASSLSMNTEAFF

d_call: TRBD1
j_call: TRBJ2-7
v_call: TRBV6-5
clone_size: .
cdr3_nt: TGTGCCAGCAGCCCCGGGACAGGGATGAACGAGCAGTACTTC
cdr3_aa: CASSPGTGMNEQYF

d_call: .
j_call: TRBJ1-1
v_call: TRBV7-8
clone_size: .
cdr3_nt: TGTGCCAGCAGCCGAGACAGGATGAACACTGAAGCTTTCTTT
cdr3_aa: CASSRDRMNTEAFF

d_call: .
j_call: TRBJ2-7
v_call: TRBV19
clone_size: .
cdr3_nt: TGTGCCAGTAGAGTAGGCGACAGATCTTACGAGCAGTACTTC
cdr3_aa: CASRVGDRSYEQYF

d_call: TRBD1
j_call: TRBJ2-7
v_call: TRBV6-5
clone_size: .
cdr3_nt: TGTGCCAGCAGTTACTCGGACAGGGGATACGAGCAGTACTTC
cdr3_aa: CASSYSDRGYEQYF

d_call: TRBD1
j_call: TRBJ1-6
v_call: TRBV5-4
clone_size: .
cdr3_nt: TGTGCCAGCAGCTTCCGGGACAGGGAAAATTCACCCCTCCACTTT
cdr3_aa: CASSFRDRENSPLHF

d_call: .
j_call: TRBJ1-6
v_call: TRBV10-2
clone_size: .
cdr3_nt: TGCGCCAGCAGTGAGCGCGGGGCTTCACCCCTCCACTTT
cdr3_aa: CASSERGASPLHF

d_call: TRBD1
j_call: TRBJ2-2
v_call: TRBV2
clone_size: .
cdr3_nt: TGTGCCAGCAGTGGTTTGCAGGGGGAAAACACCGGGGAGCTGTTTTTT
cdr3_aa: CASSGLQGENTGELFF

d_call: .
j_call: TRBJ1-2
v_call: TRBV5-1
clone_size: .
cdr3_nt: TGCGCCAGCAGCTTGGACACCTACTATGGCTACACCTTC
cdr3_aa: CASSLDTYYGYTF

d_call: .
j_call: TRBJ1-3
v_call: TRBV28
clone_size: .
cdr3_nt: TGTGCCAGCAGCCAGGACAGACCTAACTCTGGAAACACCATATATTTT
cdr3_aa: CASSQDRPNSGNTIYF

d_call: TRBD1
j_call: TRBJ1-2
v_call: TRBV25-1
clone_size: .
cdr3_nt: TGTGCCAGCAGTGGGTTCCCAAGGGACAGGAATGGCTACACCTTC
cdr3_aa: CASSGFPRDRNGYTF

d_call: .
j_call: TRBJ2-7
v_call: TRBV5-1
clone_size: few
cdr3_nt: TGCGCCAGCAGCCTTCAGGACAGCCCCTACGAGCAGTACTTC
cdr3_aa: CASSLQDSPYEQYF

d_call: TRBD1
j_call: TRBJ1-2
v_call: TRBV13
clone_size: .
cdr3_nt: TGTGCCAGCAGCGTAAACAGGGGTAAGCATGGCTACACCTTC
cdr3_aa: CASSVNRGKHGYTF

d_call: .
j_call: TRBJ1-2
v_call: TRBV5-6
clone_size: .
cdr3_nt: TGTGCCAGTTGGACAGTCAACTATGGCTACACCTTC
cdr3_aa: CASWTVNYGYTF

d_call: TRBD1
j_call: TRBJ1-4
v_call: TRBV10-3
clone_size: few
cdr3_nt: TGTGCCTCCCGGGACAGGGAAAGTGAGGAAAAACTGTTTTTT
cdr3_aa: CASRDRESEEKLFF

d_call: TRBD1
j_call: TRBJ1-2
v_call: TRBV30
clone_size: .
cdr3_nt: TGTGCCTGGAGTGTAGGACAGGGCTATGGCTACACCTTC
cdr3_aa: CAWSVGQGYGYTF

d_call: .
j_call: TRBJ2-5
v_call: TRBV30
clone_size: .
cdr3_nt: TGTGCCTGGAGTGTCCAGGGACAAGAGACCCAGTACTTC
cdr3_aa: CAWSVQGQETQYF

d_call: TRBD1
j_call: TRBJ1-2
v_call: TRBV2
clone_size: .
cdr3_nt: TGTGCCAGCATGGGGGACAGGGACTATGGCTACACCTTC
cdr3_aa: CASMGDRDYGYTF

d_call: .
j_call: TRBJ2-2
v_call: TRBV19
clone_size: .
cdr3_nt: TGTGCCAGTAGACTTCACACCGGGGAGCTGTTTTTT
cdr3_aa: CASRLHTGELFF

d_call: .
j_call: TRBJ1-1
v_call: TRBV7-9
clone_size: .
cdr3_nt: TGTGCCAGCAGCTTAGACAGGGCCATGAACACTGAAGCTTTCTTT
cdr3_aa: CASSLDRAMNTEAFF

d_call: .
j_call: TRBJ1-2
v_call: TRBV9
clone_size: .
cdr3_nt: TGTGCCAGCAGCGTAGACTTCGGGTCTGGCTACACCTTC
cdr3_aa: CASSVDFGSGYTF

d_call: .
j_call: TRBJ1-2
v_call: TRBV10-3
clone_size: .
cdr3_nt: TGTGCCATCGGGGGCATGGGCCGGGGTTATGGCTACACCTTC
cdr3_aa: CAIGGMGRGYGYTF

d_call: .
j_call: TRBJ1-3
v_call: TRBV5-8
clone_size: .
cdr3_nt: TGTGCCAGCAGTTACAGGGTATCTCGAGGAAACACCATATATTTT
cdr3_aa: CASSYRVSRGNTIYF

d_call: .
j_call: TRBJ2-7
v_call: TRBV7-9
clone_size: .
cdr3_nt: TGTGCCAGCAGCAGGGGTAACTACGAGCAGTACTTC
cdr3_aa: CASSRGNYEQYF

d_call: TRBD1
j_call: TRBJ2-6
v_call: TRBV4-1
clone_size: .
cdr3_nt: TGCGCCAGCAGCCCCTCGGGACAGGAATACTCTGGGGCCAACGTCCTGACTTTC
cdr3_aa: CASSPSGQEYSGANVLTF

d_call: .
j_call: TRBJ2-1
v_call: TRBV9
clone_size: .
cdr3_nt: TGTGCCAGCAGCGGTAGCGGTTTCAATGAGCAGTTCTTC
cdr3_aa: CASSGSGFNEQFF

d_call: .
j_call: TRBJ1-5
v_call: TRBV2
clone_size: .
cdr3_nt: TGTGCCAGCACCGAGGGGGGGAATCAGCCCCAGCATTTT
cdr3_aa: CASTEGGNQPQHF

d_call: .
j_call: TRBJ1-1
v_call: TRBV10-1
clone_size: .
cdr3_nt: TGCGCCAGCAGTGAGTCGGGCGTGAACACTGAAGCTTTCTTT
cdr3_aa: CASSESGVNTEAFF

d_call: TRBD2
j_call: TRBJ2-3
v_call: TRBV5-1
clone_size: .
cdr3_nt: TGCGCCAGCAGCCCGGGACTAGCGGGTGGCACAGATACGCAGTATTTT
cdr3_aa: CASSPGLAGGTDTQYF

d_call: .
j_call: TRBJ1-2
v_call: TRBV19
clone_size: .
cdr3_nt: TGTGCCAGTAGTATTTTGACAGGCGGACCCTCTAACTATGGCTACACCTTC
cdr3_aa: CASSILTGGPSNYGYTF

d_call: .
j_call: TRBJ1-4
v_call: TRBV6-5
clone_size: .
cdr3_nt: TGTGCCAGCAGCCAAACGGTTGAAAAACTGTTTTTT
cdr3_aa: CASSQTVEKLFF

d_call: .
j_call: TRBJ2-7
v_call: TRBV6-5
clone_size: few
cdr3_nt: TGTGCAGTCGGTGACTCCTACGAGCAGTACTTC
cdr3_aa: CAVGDSYEQYF

d_call: .
j_call: TRBJ2-7
v_call: TRBV6-5
clone_size: .
cdr3_nt: TGTGCCAGCAGTTCGAACGGGGGATACGAGCAGTACTTC
cdr3_aa: CASSSNGGYEQYF

d_call: TRBD2
j_call: TRBJ2-6
v_call: TRBV24-1
clone_size: .
cdr3_nt: TGTGCCACCAGTGACCCCGGGACTACCACGTCTGGGGCCAACGTCCTGACTTTC
cdr3_aa: CATSDPGTTTSGANVLTF

d_call: .
j_call: TRBJ2-3
v_call: TRBV7-2
clone_size: .
cdr3_nt: TGTGCCAGCACCTTCCCCACGGGCACAGATACGCAGTATTTT
cdr3_aa: CASTFPTGTDTQYF

d_call: .
j_call: TRBJ2-2
v_call: TRBV7-8
clone_size: .
cdr3_nt: TGTGCCAGCAGCTTAGCGGGCTCCGGGGAGCTGTTTTTT
cdr3_aa: CASSLAGSGELFF

d_call: .
j_call: TRBJ2-3
v_call: TRBV6-5
clone_size: .
cdr3_nt: TGTGCCAGCAAGGATTGGCGGGCCGGCGGGGATACGCAGTATTTT
cdr3_aa: CASKDWRAGGDTQYF

d_call: .
j_call: TRBJ2-2
v_call: TRBV3-1/TRBV3-2
clone_size: .
cdr3_nt: TGTGCCAGCAGTCGAATATACAGGAGCACCGGGGAGCTGTTTTTT
cdr3_aa: CASSRIYRSTGELFF

d_call: TRBD1
j_call: TRBJ1-1
v_call: TRBV5-6
clone_size: once
cdr3_nt: TGTGCCAGCAGCTTGGTGGACAGGGAGAACACTGAAGCTTTCTTT
cdr3_aa: CASSLVDRENTEAFF

d_call: TRBD2
j_call: TRBJ2-3
v_call: TRBV27
clone_size: .
cdr3_nt: TGTGCCAGCAGTTTAACTAGCGGCACAGATACGCAGTATTTT
cdr3_aa: CASSLTSGTDTQYF

d_call: TRBD1
j_call: TRBJ1-1
v_call: TRBV2
clone_size: .
cdr3_nt: TGTGCCAGCAGTGAAGGGACAGGGTACACTGAAGCTTTCTTT
cdr3_aa: CASSEGTGYTEAFF

d_call: TRBD1
j_call: TRBJ1-2
v_call: TRBV27
clone_size: .
cdr3_nt: TGTGCCAGCAGAGGACAGGGGGGTGGCTACACCTTC
cdr3_aa: CASRGQGGGYTF

d_call: TRBD1
j_call: TRBJ2-7
v_call: TRBV19
clone_size: .
cdr3_nt: TGTGCCAGTAGTATACTGACAGGGAGCTCCTACGAGCAGTACTTC
cdr3_aa: CASSILTGSSYEQYF

d_call: TRBD2
j_call: TRBJ2-7
v_call: TRBV4-2
clone_size: .
cdr3_nt: TGTGCCAGCACCCCTTGGATGGCCGCCGGGACTAGCGGTCGGCGGTATGGGGGTGAGCAGTACTTC
cdr3_aa: CASTPWMAAGTSGRRYGGEQYF

d_call: .
j_call: TRBJ1-5
v_call: TRBV10-1
clone_size: .
cdr3_nt: TGCGCCAGCAGTGAGGGGGCACAGCCCCAGCATTTT
cdr3_aa: CASSEGAQPQHF

d_call: TRBD1
j_call: TRBJ2-7
v_call: TRBV3-1/TRBV3-2
clone_size: .
cdr3_nt: TGTGCCAGCAGCCCCCAGGACAGGGGGCGATACGAGCAGTACTTC
cdr3_aa: CASSPQDRGRYEQYF

d_call: TRBD1
j_call: TRBJ1-1
v_call: TRBV7-8
clone_size: few
cdr3_nt: TGTGCCAGCAGCCCTCGTCCCGGGACAGGGGCGAACACTGAAGCTTTCTTT
cdr3_aa: CASSPRPGTGANTEAFF

d_call: TRBD1
j_call: TRBJ2-6
v_call: TRBV4-3
clone_size: once
cdr3_nt: TGCGCCAGCAGCCAAGAGTTCCACGGACAGGGAGTGGCTGGGGCCAACGTCCTGACTTTC
cdr3_aa: CASSQEFHGQGVAGANVLTF

d_call: TRBD2
j_call: TRBJ2-1
v_call: TRBV13
clone_size: once
cdr3_nt: TGTGCCAGCAGCTTAGATCAGAGCGGGGGGGCTACCCCCTACAATGAGCAGTTCTTC
cdr3_aa: CASSLDQSGGATPYNEQFF

d_call: TRBD1
j_call: TRBJ2-7
v_call: TRBV2
clone_size: .
cdr3_nt: TGTGCCAGCGACAGGCAGGGGGCAAACGAGCAGTACTTC
cdr3_aa: CASDRQGANEQYF

d_call: TRBD1
j_call: TRBJ1-2
v_call: TRBV29-1
clone_size: .
cdr3_nt: TGCAGCGCGTCCGGGACAGGACTTTATGGCTACACCTTC
cdr3_aa: CSASGTGLYGYTF

d_call: .
j_call: TRBJ2-1
v_call: TRBV13
clone_size: .
cdr3_nt: TGTGCCAGCAGCTCCGGGTCGGCTGGCTCCTACAATGAGCAGTTCTTC
cdr3_aa: CASSSGSAGSYNEQFF

d_call: .
j_call: TRBJ2-5
v_call: TRBV7-2
clone_size: .
cdr3_nt: TGTGCCAGCAGCTTAGCGCAGGGAAATCAAGAGACCCAGTACTTC
cdr3_aa: CASSLAQGNQETQYF